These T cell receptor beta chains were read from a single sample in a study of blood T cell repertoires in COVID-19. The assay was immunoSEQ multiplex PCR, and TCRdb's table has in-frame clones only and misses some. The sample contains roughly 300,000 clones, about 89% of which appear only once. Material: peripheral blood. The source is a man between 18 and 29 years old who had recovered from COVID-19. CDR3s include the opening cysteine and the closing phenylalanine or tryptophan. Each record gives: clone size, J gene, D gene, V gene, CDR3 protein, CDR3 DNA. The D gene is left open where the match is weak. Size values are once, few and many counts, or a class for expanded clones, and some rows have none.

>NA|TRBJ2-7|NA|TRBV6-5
CASSYSGGPHLYEQYF
TGTGCCAGCAGTTACTCGGGGGGGCCCCACCTTTACGAGCAGTACTTC
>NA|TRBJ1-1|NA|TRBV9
CASSQTTGNTEAFF
TGTGCCAGCAGCCAGACGACAGGGAACACTGAAGCTTTCTTT
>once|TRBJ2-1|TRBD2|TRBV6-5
CASSPTSLAYNEQFF
TGTGCCAGCAGTCCGACTAGCTTAGCCTACAATGAGCAGTTCTTC
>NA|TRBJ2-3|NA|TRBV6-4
CASSRQGDFGGDTQYF
TGTGCCAGCAGCCGTCAGGGGGACTTTGGTGGAGATACGCAGTATTTT
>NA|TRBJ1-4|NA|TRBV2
CASSEAGGANEKLFF
TGTGCCAGCAGTGAAGCTGGCGGAGCTAATGAAAAACTGTTTTTT
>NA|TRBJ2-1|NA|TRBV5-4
CASSSNSAEQFF
TGTGCCAGCAGCTCGAACTCAGCGGAGCAGTTCTTC
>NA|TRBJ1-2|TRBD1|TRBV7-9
CASSPSEGDRIYGYTF
TGTGCCAGCAGCCCGTCGGAAGGGGACAGGATATATGGCTACACCTTC
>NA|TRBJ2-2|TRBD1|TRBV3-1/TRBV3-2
CASSRGQGADSTGELFF
TGTGCCAGCAGCCGGGGACAGGGGGCGGACTCTACCGGGGAGCTGTTTTTT
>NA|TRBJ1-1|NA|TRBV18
CASSPPGGARTEAFF
TGTGCCAGCTCACCACCCGGGGGAGCCCGCACTGAAGCTTTCTTT
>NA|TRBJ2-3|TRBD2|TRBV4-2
CASSSTGASGGAKDTQYF
TGTGCCAGCAGCTCAACTGGGGCTAGCGGGGGGGCGAAAGATACGCAGTATTTT
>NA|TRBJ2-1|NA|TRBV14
CASSSNRMSSYNEQFF
TGTGCCAGCAGCTCCAACAGAATGAGCTCCTACAATGAGCAGTTCTTC
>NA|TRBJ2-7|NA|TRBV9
CASSATGGVSYEQYF
TGTGCCAGCAGCGCTACAGGGGGGGTTTCCTACGAGCAGTACTTC
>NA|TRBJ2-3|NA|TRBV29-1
CSVDILGTDTQYF
TGCAGCGTTGACATACTAGGGACAGATACGCAGTATTTT
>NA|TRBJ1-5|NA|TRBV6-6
CASSRTNSNQPQHF
TGTGCCAGCAGCCGGACAAATAGCAATCAGCCCCAGCATTTT
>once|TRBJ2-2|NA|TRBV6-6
CASRGVGRDGTGELFF
TGTGCCAGCAGGGGGGTCGGGCGGGATGGCACCGGGGAGCTGTTTTTT
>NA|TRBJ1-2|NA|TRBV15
CATSPQVTNDYGYTF
TGTGCCACCAGCCCGCAAGTAACTAATGACTATGGCTACACCTTC
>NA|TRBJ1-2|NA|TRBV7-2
CASSLIFGDYGYTF
TGTGCCAGCAGCTTAATTTTCGGAGACTATGGCTACACCTTC
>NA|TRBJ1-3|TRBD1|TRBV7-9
CASSLHAGTGLNSGNTIYF
TGTGCCAGCAGCTTACACGCCGGGACAGGCCTTAACTCTGGAAACACCATATATTTT
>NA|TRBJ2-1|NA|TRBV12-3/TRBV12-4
CASSPFAVGQFF
TGTGCCAGCAGCCCTTTTGCGGTAGGGCAGTTCTTC
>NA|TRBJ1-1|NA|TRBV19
CASSNRLNTEAFF
TGTGCCAGTAGTAACAGGTTGAACACTGAAGCTTTCTTT
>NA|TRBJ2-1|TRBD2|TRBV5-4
CASNPWTGTSGSGEQFF
TGTGCCAGCAACCCGTGGACCGGGACTAGCGGGAGTGGAGAGCAGTTCTTC
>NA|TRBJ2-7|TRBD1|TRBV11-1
CASSYPGQGVYEQYF
TGTGCCAGCAGCTATCCGGGACAGGGAGTCTACGAGCAGTACTTC
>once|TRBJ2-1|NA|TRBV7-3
CASSSQDSLNEQFF
TGTGCCAGCAGCTCCCAGGACAGTTTGAATGAGCAGTTCTTC
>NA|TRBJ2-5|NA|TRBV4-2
CASSQDIGGIQETQYF
TGTGCCAGCAGCCAAGACATAGGCGGAATCCAAGAGACCCAGTACTTC
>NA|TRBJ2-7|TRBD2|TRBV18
CASSPSGGPYEQYF
TGTGCCAGCTCACCTAGCGGGGGGCCCTACGAGCAGTACTTC
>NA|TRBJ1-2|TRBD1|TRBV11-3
CASSAGTGGMSNYGYTF
TGTGCCAGCAGCGCCGGGACAGGGGGAATGTCTAACTATGGCTACACCTTC
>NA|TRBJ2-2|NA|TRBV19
CASKQGEAGELFF
TGTGCCAGTAAACAGGGAGAGGCCGGGGAGCTGTTTTTT
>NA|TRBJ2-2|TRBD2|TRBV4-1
CASSQDRAGGNTGELFF
TGCGCCAGCAGCCAAGATCGAGCGGGGGGGAACACCGGGGAGCTGTTTTTT
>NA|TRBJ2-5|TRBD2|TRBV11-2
CASSAQLAGGQETQYF
TGTGCCAGCAGCGCCCAACTAGCGGGAGGTCAAGAGACCCAGTACTTC
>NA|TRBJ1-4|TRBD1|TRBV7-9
CASSLRDRVFF
TGTGCCAGCAGCCTACGGGACAGGGTGTTTTTT
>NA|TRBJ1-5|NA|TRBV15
CATSRVGANQPQHF
TGTGCCACCAGCAGAGTAGGGGCCAATCAGCCCCAGCATTTT
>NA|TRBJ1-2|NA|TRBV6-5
CASKAGQDYGYTF
TGTGCCAGCAAAGCAGGGCAAGACTATGGCTACACCTTC
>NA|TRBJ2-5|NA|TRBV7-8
CASSLDRDETQYF
TGTGCCAGCAGCTTAGATAGAGATGAGACCCAGTACTTC
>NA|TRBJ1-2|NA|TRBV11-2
CASSLVFDGYYGYTF
TGTGCCAGCAGCTTAGTTTTTGACGGGTACTATGGCTACACCTTC
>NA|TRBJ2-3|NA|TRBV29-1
CSVETRLSSTDTQYF
TGCAGCGTTGAAACTAGGCTATCAAGCACAGATACGCAGTATTTT
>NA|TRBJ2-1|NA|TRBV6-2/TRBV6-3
CASSYRREGTAYNEQFF
TGTGCCAGCAGTTACAGGCGGGAAGGGACAGCCTACAATGAGCAGTTCTTC
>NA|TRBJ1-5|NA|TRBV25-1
CASSLTGSNQPQHF
TGTGCCAGCAGCCTGACAGGTAGTAATCAGCCCCAGCATTTT
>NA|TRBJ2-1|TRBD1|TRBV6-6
CASSRSGRDRAFPSSYNEQFF
TGTGCCAGCAGTCGATCCGGCCGGGACAGAGCCTTCCCGAGCTCCTACAATGAGCAGTTCTTC
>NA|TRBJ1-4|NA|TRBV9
CASSSTDSYEKLFF
TGTGCCAGCAGCTCCACAGACAGCTACGAAAAACTGTTTTTT
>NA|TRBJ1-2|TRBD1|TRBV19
CASSTQGQARGSGYTF
TGTGCCAGTAGTACCCAAGGACAGGCACGCGGCAGTGGCTACACCTTC
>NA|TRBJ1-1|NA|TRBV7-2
CASSIHQGTEAFF
TGTGCCAGCAGCATACACCAGGGCACTGAAGCTTTCTTT
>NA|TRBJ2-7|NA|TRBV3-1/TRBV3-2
CASSQDSGGRHEQYF
TGTGCCAGCAGCCAAGATTCTGGGGGCCGCCACGAGCAGTACTTC
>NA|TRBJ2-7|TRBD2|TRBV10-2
CARTSGRTSNRYF
TGCGCCAGGACTAGCGGGAGGACAAGTAATCGGTACTTC
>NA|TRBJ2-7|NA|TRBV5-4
CASSLQGSYEQYF
TGTGCCAGCAGCTTGCAGGGGTCCTACGAGCAGTACTTC
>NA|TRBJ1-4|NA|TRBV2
CASSELEELFF
TGTGCCAGCAGTGAGTTAGAGGAACTGTTTTTT
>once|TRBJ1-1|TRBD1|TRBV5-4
CASSLVTGAVSEAFF
TGTGCCAGCAGCTTGGTTACAGGGGCAGTGAGTGAAGCTTTCTTT
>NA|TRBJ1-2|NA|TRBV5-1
CASSPQAGGGNGYTF
TGCGCCAGCAGCCCCCAGGCGGGGGGCGGTAATGGCTACACCTTC
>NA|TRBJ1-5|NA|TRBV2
CASSGQSSGTQHF
TGTGCCAGCAGTGGTCAATCTTCCGGGACCCAGCATTTT
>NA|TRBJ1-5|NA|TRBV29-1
CSVTRAQPQHF
TGCAGCGTAACGAGGGCTCAGCCCCAGCATTTT
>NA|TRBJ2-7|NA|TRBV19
CASSIGALAYEQYF
TGTGCCAGTAGTATTGGAGCCTTAGCCTACGAGCAGTACTTC
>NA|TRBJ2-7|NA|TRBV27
CASSLSRGSEQYF
TGTGCCAGCAGTTTATCCCGGGGAAGCGAGCAGTACTTC